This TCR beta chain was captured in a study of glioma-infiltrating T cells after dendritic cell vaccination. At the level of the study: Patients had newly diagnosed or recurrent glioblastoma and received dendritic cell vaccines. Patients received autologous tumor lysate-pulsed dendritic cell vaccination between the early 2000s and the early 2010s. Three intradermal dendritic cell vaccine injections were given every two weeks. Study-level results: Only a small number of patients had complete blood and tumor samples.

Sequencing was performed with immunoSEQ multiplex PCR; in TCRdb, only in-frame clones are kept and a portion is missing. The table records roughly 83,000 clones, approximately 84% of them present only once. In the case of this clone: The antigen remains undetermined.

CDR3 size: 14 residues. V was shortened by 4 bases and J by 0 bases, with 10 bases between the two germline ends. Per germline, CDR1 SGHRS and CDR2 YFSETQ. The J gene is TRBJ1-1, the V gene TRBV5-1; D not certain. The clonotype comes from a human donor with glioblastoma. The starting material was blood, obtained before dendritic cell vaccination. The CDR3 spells CASSPSVLNTEAFF. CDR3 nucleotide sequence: TGCGCCAGCAGCCCTTCCGTCTTGAACACTGAAGCTTTCTTT.